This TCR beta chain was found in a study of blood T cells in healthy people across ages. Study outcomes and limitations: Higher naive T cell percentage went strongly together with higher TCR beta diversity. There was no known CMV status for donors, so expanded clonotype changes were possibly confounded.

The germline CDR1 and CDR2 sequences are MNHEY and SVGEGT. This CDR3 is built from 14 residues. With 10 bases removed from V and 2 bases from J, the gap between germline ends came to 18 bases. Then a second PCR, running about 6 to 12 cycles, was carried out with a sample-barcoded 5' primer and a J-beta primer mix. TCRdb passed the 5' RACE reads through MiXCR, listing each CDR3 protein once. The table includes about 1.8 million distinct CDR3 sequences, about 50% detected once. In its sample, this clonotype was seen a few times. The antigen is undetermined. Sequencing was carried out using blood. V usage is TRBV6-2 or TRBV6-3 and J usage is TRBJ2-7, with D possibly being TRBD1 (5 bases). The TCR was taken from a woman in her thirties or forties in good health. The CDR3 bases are TGTGCCACCTACCTAGGACACAATACCTACGAGCAGTACTTC. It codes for CATYLGHNTYEQYF.